The sequence of this T cell receptor (beta chain) was determined in a study of identical twins. Regarding this clonotype: Its antigen is unknown.

The germline V gene encodes CDR1 MDHEN and CDR2 SYDVKM. Germline trimming cut 5 bases from V and 4 bases from J; bases unmatched to any gene: 9. The CDR3 is 16 residues long. Study outcomes and limitations: Reduced insertions were recorded for abundant cord blood beta clonotypes, with no such pattern in memory repertoires. There is a chance that invariant MAIT and iNKT cells partially muddied zero-insertion analyses.

MiXCR was run by TCRdb on the 5' RACE reads, yielding one entry per CDR3 protein. This table holds more than 1.5 million distinct CDR3 sequences, about 32% found once. V gene TRBV28 combines with J gene TRBJ2-1, with TRBD2 identical over 9 bases. This TCR came from a newborn girl in good health. Source material: cord blood. The CDR3 protein is CASSTPAGGVYNEQFF. Written as DNA, the CDR3 is TGTGCCAGCAGTACCCCGGCGGGAGGGGTGTACAATGAGCAGTTCTTC.